This T cell receptor beta chain was recorded in a study of blood T cells in healthy people across ages. Points from the study as a whole: Aged donors had fewer naive CD4+ cells and lower diversity than long-lived donors.

The CDR3 length is 14 residues. Per germline, CDR1 DFQATT and CDR2 SNEGSKA (reference sequence). This clonotype was recorded a few times. The antigen remains unidentified. A read error is possible here, since a much larger clone lies one base away. Through a sample-barcoded 5' primer and a J-beta primer mix, a second PCR was run for roughly 6 to 11 cycles. A template-switch adaptor containing 12 random nucleotides labeled each cDNA molecule. TCRdb re-analysed the 5' RACE reads in MiXCR, keeping a single row per CDR3 protein. The table records hundreds of thousands of distinct CDR3 sequences, 32% of them present only once.

The chain is built from TRBV20-1 and TRBJ1-5, with D unclear. The source of this sequence is a woman over 75 in good health. Sequenced material: blood. CDR3 sequence (DNA): TGCAGTGTTTCTGGCACCCATAGCGATCAGCCCCAGCATTTT. Translated, it gives CSVSGTHSDQPQHF.